A single TCR beta chain is shown here with its context. This entry belongs to a study of technical replicates of blood from a handful of donors. The repertoire was sequenced with immunoSEQ multiplex PCR; TCRdb's copy has only in-frame clones and lacks some. The table has around 57,000 clones, around 97% seen once; the top ten hold approximately 0.21%. Germline V lookup: CDR1 ENHRY, CDR2 SYGVKD. V gave up 0 bases and J gave up 14 bases, with 10 bases separating them. The CDR3 has 11 amino acids. This clonotype was sampled from a human donor in good health. What was sequenced was T cells isolated from PBMCs. The chain employs TRBV10-3 and TRBJ1-1; no firm D call. The chain's CDR3 is CAISESTDTFF. The CDR3 DNA reads as TGTGCCATCAGTGAGTCGACTGATACATTCTTT.